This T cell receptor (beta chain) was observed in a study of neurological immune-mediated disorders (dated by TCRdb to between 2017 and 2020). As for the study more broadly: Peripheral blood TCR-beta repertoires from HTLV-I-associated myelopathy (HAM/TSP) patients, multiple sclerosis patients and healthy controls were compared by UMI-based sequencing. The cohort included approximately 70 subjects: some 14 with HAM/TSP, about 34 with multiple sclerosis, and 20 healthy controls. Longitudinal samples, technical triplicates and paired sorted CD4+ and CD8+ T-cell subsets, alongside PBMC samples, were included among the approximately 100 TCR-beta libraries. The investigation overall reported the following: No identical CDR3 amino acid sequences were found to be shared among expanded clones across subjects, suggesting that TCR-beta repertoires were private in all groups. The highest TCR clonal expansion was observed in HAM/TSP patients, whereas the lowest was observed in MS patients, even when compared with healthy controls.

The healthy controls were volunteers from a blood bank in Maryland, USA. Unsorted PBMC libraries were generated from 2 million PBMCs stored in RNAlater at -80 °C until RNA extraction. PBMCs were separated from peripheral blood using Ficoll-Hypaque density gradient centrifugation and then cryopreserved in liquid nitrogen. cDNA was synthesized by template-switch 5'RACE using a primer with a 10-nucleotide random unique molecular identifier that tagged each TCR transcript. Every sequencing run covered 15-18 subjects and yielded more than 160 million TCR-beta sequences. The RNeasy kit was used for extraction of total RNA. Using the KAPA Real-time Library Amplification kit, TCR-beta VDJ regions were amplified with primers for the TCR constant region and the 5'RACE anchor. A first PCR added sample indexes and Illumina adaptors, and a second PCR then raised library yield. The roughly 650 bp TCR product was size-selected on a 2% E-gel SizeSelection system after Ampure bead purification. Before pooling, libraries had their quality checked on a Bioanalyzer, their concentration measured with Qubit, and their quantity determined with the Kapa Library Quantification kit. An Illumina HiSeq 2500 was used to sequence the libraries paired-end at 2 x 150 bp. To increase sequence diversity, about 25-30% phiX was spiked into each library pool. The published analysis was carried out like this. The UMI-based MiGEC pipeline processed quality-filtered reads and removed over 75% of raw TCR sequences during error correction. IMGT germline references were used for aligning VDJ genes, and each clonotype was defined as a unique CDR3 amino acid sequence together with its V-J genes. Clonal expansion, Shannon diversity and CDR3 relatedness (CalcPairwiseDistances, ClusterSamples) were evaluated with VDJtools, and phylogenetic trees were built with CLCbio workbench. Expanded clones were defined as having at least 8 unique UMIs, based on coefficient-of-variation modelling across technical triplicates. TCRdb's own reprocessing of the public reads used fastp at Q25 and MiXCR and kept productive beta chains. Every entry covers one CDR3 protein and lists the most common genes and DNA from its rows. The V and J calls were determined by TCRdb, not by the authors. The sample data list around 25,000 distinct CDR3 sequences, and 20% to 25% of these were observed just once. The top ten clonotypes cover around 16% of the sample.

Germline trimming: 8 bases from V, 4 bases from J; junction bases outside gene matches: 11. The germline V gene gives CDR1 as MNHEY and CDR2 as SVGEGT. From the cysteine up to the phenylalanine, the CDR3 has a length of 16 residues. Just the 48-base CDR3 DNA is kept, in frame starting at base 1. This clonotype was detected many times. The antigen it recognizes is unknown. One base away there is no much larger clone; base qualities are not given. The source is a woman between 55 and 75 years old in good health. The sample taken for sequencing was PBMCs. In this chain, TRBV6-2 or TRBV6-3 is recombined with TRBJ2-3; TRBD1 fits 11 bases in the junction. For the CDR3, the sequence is CASAYFRDRGADTQYF. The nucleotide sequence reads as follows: TGTGCCAGCGCCTACTTCCGGGACAGGGGGGCAGATACGCAGTATTTT.